The 12 T cell receptor beta chains listed next were all sequenced from one sample in a study of CD8+ T cells in alopecia areata. Extraction of RNA preceded its reverse transcription into cDNA, which served as the sequencing template. Clones were read by immunoSEQ multiplex PCR, and TCRdb kept only the in-frame ones, dropping some. This sample has 120,000 to 150,000 clones, with 47% found just once. The material sequenced was CD4+ T cells sorted from blood. Every receptor here comes from a human donor with alopecia areata.

This chain joins TRBV5-1 and TRBJ1-1; maybe TRBD1 (5 bases). Trimming stripped 4 bases from V and 8 bases from J, with 12 bases between. Germline V CDR1 and CDR2: SGHRS, YFSETQ. The CDR3 spans 12 residues. CDR3 loop: CASSQGRDEAFF. CDR3 DNA sequence: TGCGCCAGCAGCCAAGGACGGGACGAAGCTTTCTTT.

This clone was counted a single time. The sample has other DNA sequences that encode this CDR3 too. The rearrangement uses TRBV28 and TRBJ2-7; the match to TRBD1 covers 8 bases. The V segment lost 6 bases and the J segment 6 bases; nucleotides outside the gene matches: 13. The CDR3 is 15 amino acids. Germline V lookup: CDR1 MDHEN, CDR2 SYDVKM. The CDR3 DNA reads as TGTGCCAGCAGCTTGCCCGGGACAGGAGGTGGCGAGCAGTACTTC. It translates to CASSLPGTGGGEQYF.

This clone has only a few counts. The V gene is TRBV28, the J gene TRBJ2-5; D is undetermined. Germline V gene sequence: CDR1 MDHEN, CDR2 SYDVKM. CDR3 length: 12 residues. The V and J ends lost 5 bases and 9 bases respectively, with 13 bases between them. This CDR3 is CASSPAGRSQYF. Written as DNA, the CDR3 is TGTGCCAGCAGTCCTGCCGGTCGGTCCCAGTACTTC.

The chain uses TRBV10-2 and TRBJ2-7; tentatively, D is TRBD2 (6 bases). V was shortened by 5 bases and J by 5 bases, with 19 bases between the two germline ends. CDR1 is WSHSY, CDR2 SAAADI, per germline. The CDR3 is 15 amino acids. CDR3 sequence: CASSRSRREGHEQYF. The CDR3 coding sequence is TGCGCCAGCAGTAGGAGTCGGCGGGAAGGTCACGAGCAGTACTTC.

The chain uses TRBV28 and TRBJ2-2; D ambiguous. V lost 6 bases and J 4 bases, leaving 6 bases between the germline ends. Looked up from germline, CDR1 is MDHEN and CDR2 is SYDVKM. The CDR3 contains 12 residues. The CDR3 nucleotides read TGTGCCAGCAGGACCGGCACCGGGGAGCTGTTTTTT. As protein: CASRTGTGELFF.

The V gene is TRBV5-1, the J gene TRBJ2-2; TRBD2 agrees at 7 bases. The CDR3 length is 15 residues. Germline V gene lookup returns CDR1 SGHRS and CDR2 YFSETQ. The ends lost 4 bases at V and 4 bases at J; junction bases unmatched: 7. CDR3 sequence reads: CASSPGGGATGELFF. The DNA of the CDR3 is TGCGCCAGCAGCCCCGGGGGAGGGGCCACCGGGGAGCTGTTTTTT.

The chain carries TRBV28 and TRBJ2-7; TRBD1 matches 7 bases. This CDR3 is built from 15 residues. V lost 3 bases to trimming and J lost 2 bases; unmatched junction nucleotides: 7. The germline V gene has CDR1 MDHEN and CDR2 SYDVKM. CDR3 in DNA: TGTGCCAGCAGTTTTCTGAGACAGGGTCCCTACGAGCAGTACTTC. Protein product: CASSFLRQGPYEQYF. Full variable domain (missing parts from reference TRBV28 and TRBJ2-7): DVKVTQSSRYLVKRTGEKVFLECVQDMDHENMFWYRQDPGLGLRLIYFSYDVKMKEKGDIPEGYSVSREKKERFSLILESASTNQTSMYLCASSFLRQGPYEQYFGPGTRLTVT.

The chain carries TRBV5-1 and TRBJ2-3, with a weak D call TRBD2 (6 bases). Germline CDR1 SGHRS, CDR2 YFSETQ. CDR3 length: 13 residues. V was pared by 2 bases and J by 5 bases, with 9 bases between. The CDR3 is CASSFVGGDTQYF. The CDR3 DNA reads TGCGCCAGCAGCTTTGTCGGGGGAGATACGCAGTATTTT.

This clone has a handful of counts. This sequence joins TRBV18 and TRBJ2-7; TRBD1 aligns across 9 bases. The CDR3 sequence is 14 residues long. V trimming: 4 bases; J trimming: 5 bases; junction bases outside the gene matches: 6. Germline V gives CDR1 KGHSH, CDR2 LQKENI. CDR3 residues: CASSRNRGLDEQYF. The CDR3 DNA reads as TGTGCCAGCTCACGAAACAGGGGGCTCGACGAGCAGTACTTC.

The CDR3 DNA reads TGTGCCAGCAGTTTTAGGGGGCTAGCGGGAGGGCCTGGGGCCAACGTCCTGACTTTC. Protein sequence: CASSFRGLAGGPGANVLTF. The chain couples TRBV27 to TRBJ2-6, with 12 positions matching TRBD2. J gave up 2 bases and V 3 bases, and 8 bases lay outside the gene matches. CDR1 is MNHEY and CDR2 is SMNVEV in the germline V gene (reference sequence). CDR3 length: 19 amino acids.

The chain is built from TRBV27 and TRBJ1-2; D is undetermined. Deletions cut 6 bases from V and 0 bases from J, with 2 bases between. CDR1 is MNHEY, CDR2 SMNVEV, per germline (reference sequence). This CDR3 is built from 11 residues. As DNA, the CDR3 is TGTGCCAGCAGGTCTAACTATGGCTACACCTTC. Translation: CASRSNYGYTF.

This clone was seen a few times. This sequence joins TRBV10-3 and TRBJ1-2, with D possibly matching TRBD1 (5 bases). Trimming left V 3 bases short and J 4 bases short, with 21 bases between. The CDR3 is 17 amino acids. CDR1 is ENHRY and CDR2 is SYGVKD in the germline V gene. The CDR3 sequence is CAISDAHGASLGYGYTF. In DNA, the CDR3 is TGTGCCATCAGTGATGCACACGGGGCGAGCTTAGGCTATGGCTACACCTTC.